This T cell receptor (beta chain) was obtained from a study of blood T cell repertoires in COVID-19. On the study more broadly: Samples representing acute and convalescent COVID-19 were sourced from the United States, Italy and Spain. T cells, B-cell-depleted T cells, or PBMCs provided the cDNA or gDNA that served as material.

Per the original data handling: Nucleated cell number was recorded as an estimate derived from reference gene primer amplification. Assay used: immunoSEQ multiplex PCR; TCRdb lists only in-frame clones, some missing. That table furnishes V, J and clone size, whereas the DNA furnished D and trimming. The table includes approximately 220,000 clones, about 80% detected once. The trim removed 2 bases at V and 4 bases at J, leaving 5 bases unmatched. The CDR3 spans 15 residues. CDR1 and CDR2 from the germline V gene are MNHEY and SVGAGI. The chain carries TRBV6-5 and TRBJ2-1, with 7 bases aligning to TRBD1. The source is a woman in her thirties or forties with active or convalescent COVID-19. The sample was peripheral blood. The CDR3 is CASSYLDRAYNEQFF. The DNA for the CDR3 is TGTGCCAGCAGTTACCTAGACAGGGCTTACAATGAGCAGTTCTTC.